The next 20 T cell receptor beta chains were all read from a single sample in a study of blood T cell repertoires in COVID-19. The method was immunoSEQ multiplex PCR; TCRdb's version includes in-frame clones alone and lacks a portion of them. The sample has approximately 180,000 clones; roughly 85% are singletons. The sequencing input was peripheral blood. All receptors derive from a man aged 55-75 years with acute or convalescent COVID-19.

The chain joins TRBV28 to TRBJ2-1; 11 bases are a match to TRBD1. Germline CDR1 and CDR2: MDHEN and SYDVKM. The V segment lost 8 bases and the J segment 10 bases; nucleotides outside the gene matches: 13. The CDR3 runs 15 residues. CDR3 in DNA: TGTGCCAGCGGCCGGACAGGGGGCTGGAAGCCGGAGCAGTTCTTC. Translation: CASGRTGGWKPEQFF.

The chain is built from TRBV18 and TRBJ1-1, with D unresolved. V was clipped by 4 bases and J by 1 base, with 4 bases between them. The CDR3 spans 12 residues. Germline V gives CDR1 KGHSH, CDR2 LQKENI. The CDR3 sequence is CASSLQNTEAFF. The CDR3 DNA reads as TGTGCCAGCTCACTCCAGAACACTGAAGCTTTCTTT.

A few counts support this clone. V gene TRBV5-4 combines with J gene TRBJ2-2; 9 bases agree with TRBD1. The CDR3 has 16 residues. V dropped 4 bases and J dropped 0; count of bases not matched to a gene: 4. Germline assignment: CDR1 SGHNT and CDR2 YYREEE (reference sequence). The CDR3 DNA is TGTGCCAGCAGCGGGACAGGGTCCGCGAACACCGGGGAGCTGTTTTTT. Protein: CASSGTGSANTGELFF. Complete variable domain (other parts from reference TRBV5-4 and TRBJ2-2): ETGVTQSPTHLIKTRGQQVTLRCSSQSGHNTVSWYQQALGQGPQFIFQYYREEENGRGNFPPRFSGLQFPNYSSELNVNALELDDSALYLCASSGTGSANTGELFFGEGSRLTVL.

The chain is built from TRBV28 and TRBJ2-5; 8 bases fit TRBD2. Germline values: CDR1 MDHEN, CDR2 SYDVKM. V shed 3 bases, J shed 2 bases, and the junction held 2 bases outside the gene matches. This CDR3 has 14 residues. CDR3 in amino acids: CASSLTSAQETQYF. The CDR3 coding sequence is TGTGCCAGCAGTTTGACTAGCGCTCAAGAGACCCAGTACTTC.

The V call is TRBV12-5, the J call TRBJ2-7, with D perhaps TRBD2 (7 bases). This CDR3 contains 15 residues. Germline values: CDR1 LGHNT, CDR2 FRNRAP. V gave up 5 bases and J gave up 5 bases, with 19 bases separating them. The CDR3 DNA reads as TGTGCTAGTGGTGGGGGCTGGCGGGAGTTCGACGAGCAGTACTTC. It specifies CASGGGWREFDEQYF.

The chain combines TRBV27 with TRBJ2-1; 12 positions match TRBD2. V was clipped by 1 base and J by 7 bases; unmatched bases: 14. Per germline, CDR1 MNHEY and CDR2 SMNVEV (reference sequence). CDR3 length equals 19 residues. CDR3 nucleotide sequence: TGTGCCAGCAGTTTATTCTCCCTAGCCCCTAGCGGGAGGGGTAATGAGCAGTTCTTC. It encodes CASSLFSLAPSGRGNEQFF.

This chain uses TRBV18 with TRBJ2-7, with TRBD1 as a possible D gene (5 bases). This CDR3 is built from 13 residues. V was trimmed by 2 bases and J by 6 bases, leaving 11 bases between them. CDR1 and CDR2 from the germline V gene are KGHSH and LQKENI. The CDR3 is CASSPSLGAEQYF. Here the CDR3 DNA reads TGTGCCAGCTCACCAAGTCTTGGGGCCGAGCAGTACTTC.

J is TRBJ1-2 and V is TRBV7-3; 7 bases align to TRBD1. The CDR3 is 13 amino acids. CDR1 is SGHTA and CDR2 is FQGTGA in the germline V gene. The trim removed 5 bases at V and 6 bases at J, leaving 6 bases unmatched. The CDR3 DNA sequence: TGTGCCAGCAGCCGGTTAGGGGGCGATGGCTACACCTTC. Its protein product is CASSRLGGDGYTF.

The J gene is TRBJ2-7, the V gene TRBV19, with TRBD1 identical over 8 bases. From germline, CDR1 is LNHDA and CDR2 SQIVND (reference sequence). V trimming: 6 bases; J trimming: 1 base; junction bases outside the gene matches: 8. This CDR3 region has 15 residues. CDR3 sequence reads: CASRSGQGTSYEQYF. In nucleotides, the CDR3 is TGTGCCAGTAGAAGTGGACAGGGAACTTCCTACGAGCAGTACTTC. The variable domain in full, with the rest retrieved from reference TRBV19 and TRBJ2-7, is DGGITQSPKYLFRKEGQNVTLSCEQNLNHDAMYWYRQDPGQGLRLIYYSQIVNDFQKGDIAEGYSVSREKKESFPLTVTSAQKNPTAFYLCASRSGQGTSYEQYFGPGTRLTVT.

This clone is a singleton in its sample. The genes are TRBV13 and TRBJ2-7, with 7 bases that match TRBD1. V trimming: 3 bases; J trimming: 3 bases; junction bases outside the gene matches: 5. Germline lookup yields CDR1 PRHDT and CDR2 FYEKMQ (reference sequence). This CDR3 spans 14 amino acids. In nucleotides, the CDR3 is TGTGCCAGCAGCTTGGGGGACAGATTCTACGAGCAGTACTTC. The encoded protein is CASSLGDRFYEQYF.

This chain connects TRBV19 to TRBJ1-6, with TRBD1 matching over 9 bases. Germline loops: CDR1 LNHDA, CDR2 SQIVND (reference sequence). The junction had 9 bases not matched to a gene; V was cut back by 8 bases and J by 7 bases. The length of the CDR3 is 15 residues. The CDR3 DNA sequence: TGTGCCAGTCTCTCCGGACAGGGGCAAAATTCACCCCTCCACTTT. Translation: CASLSGQGQNSPLHF.

The gene calls are TRBV28 and TRBJ2-1; 8 nucleotides align to TRBD2. Losses at the gene ends were 3 bases for V and 8 bases for J; bases not matched to a gene: 12. Germline CDR1 is MDHEN and CDR2 is SYDVKM. CDR3 size: 16 residues. In DNA, the CDR3 is TGTGCCAGCAGTTTCTCGGGACTAGGACCCTTTGATGAGCAGTTCTTC. This codes for CASSFSGLGPFDEQFF.

The gene calls are TRBV23-1 and TRBJ2-1, with 10 positions matching TRBD2. TRBV23-1 is an ORF for which the function is uncertain. The length of the CDR3 is 16 residues. J was trimmed by 4 bases and V by 2 bases; bases with no gene match: 5. The CDR3 here is CASSQPSGSGYNEQFF. CDR3 bases: TGCGCCAGCAGTCAACCTAGCGGGAGCGGGTACAATGAGCAGTTCTTC.

This rearrangement joins TRBV6-6 to TRBJ2-1; weak D call: TRBD2 (6 bases). V dropped 10 bases and J dropped 2 bases, with 15 bases sitting between them. The CDR3 runs to 14 residues. In germline, CDR1 is MNHNY, CDR2 SVGAGI (reference sequence). The CDR3 loop reads CAIYRDSPYNEQFF. The CDR3 bases are TGTGCCATCTACCGGGACTCCCCCTACAATGAGCAGTTCTTC.

J is TRBJ1-1 and V is TRBV4-2; D gene uncertain. V lost 4 bases and J 1 base, leaving 10 bases between the germline ends. CDR3 length equals 14 residues. In germline, CDR1 is LGHNA, CDR2 YNFKEQ. The CDR3 DNA follows: TGTGCCAGCAGCCTGTCCGCGGGGAACACTGAAGCTTTCTTT. Protein product: CASSLSAGNTEAFF.

The rearrangement uses TRBV4-3 and TRBJ2-3; D ambiguous. Between the trimmed V and J ends, which lost 0 bases and 8 bases, there was a span of 15 bases. The CDR3 runs to 15 residues. CDR1 is LGHNA, CDR2 YSLEER, per germline. The DNA of the CDR3 is TGCGCCAGCAGCCAAGAGGCTTCCCCCGGCGGTACGCAGTATTTT. Protein sequence: CASSQEASPGGTQYF.

This chain links TRBV27 with TRBJ2-1; 7 nucleotides agree with TRBD2. Unmatched junction bases numbered 17, after V lost 6 bases and J lost 6 bases. This CDR3 is built from 17 residues. Germline CDR1 reads MNHEY; CDR2 reads SMNVEV (reference sequence). CDR3 in DNA: TGTGCCAGCAGCAGTCGGTGGGGCGGGGGAGTAGGCAATGAGCAGTTCTTC. This sequence encodes CASSSRWGGGVGNEQFF.

A note on this clone: This same CDR3 is encoded by further DNA sequences in the sample. The genes are TRBV7-9 and TRBJ2-4; TRBD1 might be the D (6 bases). Germline lookup yields CDR1 SEHNR and CDR2 FQNEAQ (reference sequence). There are 15 residues in the CDR3. Trimming stripped 0 bases from V and 4 bases from J, with 10 bases between. This CDR3 is CASSLARQGKNIQYF. The CDR3 nucleotides are TGTGCCAGCAGCTTAGCGCGGCAGGGGAAAAACATTCAGTACTTC.

The V gene is TRBV28, the J gene TRBJ2-7, with D perhaps TRBD1 (6 bases). CDR3 length: 13 amino acids. The V and J ends lost 6 bases and 2 bases respectively, with 11 bases between them. Germline V gene sequence: CDR1 MDHEN, CDR2 SYDVKM. The CDR3 region is CASRQGSTYEQYF. The DNA for the CDR3 is TGTGCCAGCAGACAGGGTTCAACCTACGAGCAGTACTTC.

This rearrangement joins TRBV5-1 to TRBJ1-4; possibly TRBD1 for D (6 bases). V was trimmed by 2 bases and J by 8 bases, leaving 16 bases between them. CDR3 length: 15 amino acids. Germline values: CDR1 SGHRS, CDR2 YFSETQ. In DNA, the CDR3 is TGCGCCAGCAGCTTCGCCTGGGGGGGCAACGAAAAACTGTTTTTT. Encoded protein: CASSFAWGGNEKLFF.